Listed below are T cell receptor beta chains from one sample, sequenced in a study of blood T cells in healthy people across ages. MiXCR, run by TCRdb on the 5' RACE reads, gives a single entry per CDR3 protein. The table includes more than 750,000 distinct CDR3 sequences, just under 30% detected once. These same data were also listed under a study on T cells of mothers and their children.

The material sequenced was blood. These receptors originate from a woman aged 40 to 50 in good health. Each CDR3 is given without its conserved first and last residue.

V gene: TRBV6-5; CDR3 protein: ASRGTGLETQY
V gene: TRBV7-2; CDR3 protein: ASSFRGGVEQF
V gene: TRBV4-1; CDR3 protein: ASSPEARTGVIMNTEAF
V gene: TRBV9; CDR3 protein: ASSKDAWRDYT
V gene: TRBV6-2/TRBV6-3; CDR3 protein: ATQFGGSGANVLT
V gene: TRBV5-1; CDR3 protein: ASSRFLEKITDTQY
V gene: TRBV5-1; CDR3 protein: ASSSTGTEFDEQY
V gene: TRBV5-5; CDR3 protein: ASSRGQFSTDTQY
V gene: TRBV24-1; CDR3 protein: ATSDLEGGGIFGSGANVLT
V gene: TRBV6-5; CDR3 protein: ASSYSNSLQETQY
V gene: TRBV7-2; CDR3 protein: ASSLRASGSETQY
V gene: TRBV28; CDR3 protein: ASWDRGGQNIQY
V gene: TRBV28; CDR3 protein: ASTSSVTSGGAPNEQF
V gene: TRBV5-6; CDR3 protein: ASSVGANYGYT
V gene: TRBV24-1; CDR3 protein: ATSDEGTDSTDTQY
V gene: TRBV12-3/TRBV12-4; CDR3 protein: ACGSNSPLH